Here is one TCR beta chain with its context. There is no known antigen for this receptor. The sample holds no much larger clone one base away, and base qualities are not on file. The CDR3 has 19 amino acids, counting the end cysteine and phenylalanine. The only DNA kept is the CDR3, 57 bases in frame from the first base. V lost 0 bases and J lost 3 bases; the stretch between them is 23 bases long. CDR1 and CDR2 are read off the germline V gene as SGDLS and YYNGEE. The method behind the library was 5' RACE. The reads were generated on an Illumina HiSeq 2000. A universal primer binding site was introduced by template switching, and a unique molecular identifier was present in the final cDNA, enabling accurate counting of TCR cDNA molecules. Specific primers in the conserved constant-segment region were used to synthesize first-strand cDNA for TCR alpha and beta chains. To control for contamination, every cDNA library carried two barcodes: a SMART-Mk sample barcode plus Illumina barcodes. TruSeq adapter sequences along with Illumina sample barcodes were introduced in two successive PCR steps. The TCR alpha and beta cDNA libraries were sequenced on the Illumina HiSeq platform using custom primers. Turning to the authors' computational methods: MiGEC was used to process raw reads and extract unique molecular identifiers, and MiXCR was used to find CDR3 positions. Recombination models were inferred per individual with the repgenHMM and IGoR tools using an EM algorithm. The tcR package in R was used for shared clonotype analysis, with sharing normalized by the product of cloneset sizes. Out-of-frame nonproductive sequences were analyzed to study raw recombination free of thymic and clonal selection effects. TCRdb reprocessed the public reads (quality trimming at Q25 with fastp, clone calling with MiXCR) and kept in-frame beta chains. Each record represents a unique CDR3 protein, reported with the most common genes and DNA among its rows. The V and J calls, along with clone size, are taken from TCRdb and not from the paper's own processing. A total of around 490,000 distinct CDR3 sequences appear in this sample, 13% to 15% of them only once. Around 0.4% of the sample is held by the ten biggest clonotypes.

This specimen belongs to a study of identical twins (dated by TCRdb to about 2016). About the investigation overall: To test whether fetal clonotypes persist, the study used deep sequencing on TCR alpha and beta repertoires from monozygotic twins, unrelated adults of various ages, and cord blood. To rule out contamination, the twin experiments were replicated at different times with different library preparation protocols. Paper-wide results and their limitations: Excess twin sharing in beta out-of-frame sequences was weaker because fewer shared sequences lowered the signal-to-noise ratio. In monozygotic twins, out-of-frame TCR alpha sharing was systematically underestimated by recombination models, although the models agreed with sharing between unrelated individuals. Compared with coincidental sharing between unrelated individuals, out-of-frame TCR alpha sequences shared between twins showed an excess of sequences with low generation probability. Fewer insertions were carried by abundant cord blood beta clonotypes, a similar but weaker trend appeared in young adult naive repertoires, and no such trend appeared in memory repertoires. Because the same donors could not be followed over many years, the conclusions depended on cross-sectional statistical analysis. Zero-insertion analyses could be partly confounded by invariant T cells such as MAIT and iNKT, though diverse VJ usage argued against such confounding for most clonotypes.

Every donor was a healthy Caucasian. Three pairs of female monozygotic twins, all aged about 18 to 29 years, were included in the twin cohort. Positive isolation kits from Invitrogen were used to isolate CD4+ and CD8+ T cell populations. The same sample was also used in a study of yellow fever vaccine responses in identical twins. As described in the second report: The T cell response to vaccination in identical twins was reported by the authors to appear partly convergent and partly personalized. In the study, vaccine-responding T cell clones were precisely tracked in identical twins.

The source is a woman between 18 and 29 years old in good health. The rearrangement combines TRBV9 with TRBJ2-3, with the D call perhaps TRBD1 or TRBD2, as 6 bases match in each case. The sample consisted of CD4+ T cells sorted from blood. The encoded CDR3 is CASSVGGGLKWSPTDTQYF. The sequence in DNA is TGTGCCAGCAGCGTAGGAGGGGGGCTGAAGTGGTCCCCAACAGATACGCAGTATTTT.